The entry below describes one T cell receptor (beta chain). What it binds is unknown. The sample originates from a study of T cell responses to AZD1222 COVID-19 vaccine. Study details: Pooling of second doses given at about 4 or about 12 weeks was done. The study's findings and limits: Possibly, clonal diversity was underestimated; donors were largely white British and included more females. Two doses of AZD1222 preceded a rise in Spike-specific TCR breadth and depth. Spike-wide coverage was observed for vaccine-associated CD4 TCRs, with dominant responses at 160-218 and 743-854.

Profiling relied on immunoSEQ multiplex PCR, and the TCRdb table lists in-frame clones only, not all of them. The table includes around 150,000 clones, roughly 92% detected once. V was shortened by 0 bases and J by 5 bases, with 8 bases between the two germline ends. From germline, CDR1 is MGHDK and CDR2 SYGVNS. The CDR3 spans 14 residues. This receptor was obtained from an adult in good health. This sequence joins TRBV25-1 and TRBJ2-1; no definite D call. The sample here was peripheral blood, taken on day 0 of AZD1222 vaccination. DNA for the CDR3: TGTGCCAGCAGTGAATACGGACCCAACAATGAGCAGTTCTTC. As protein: CASSEYGPNNEQFF.